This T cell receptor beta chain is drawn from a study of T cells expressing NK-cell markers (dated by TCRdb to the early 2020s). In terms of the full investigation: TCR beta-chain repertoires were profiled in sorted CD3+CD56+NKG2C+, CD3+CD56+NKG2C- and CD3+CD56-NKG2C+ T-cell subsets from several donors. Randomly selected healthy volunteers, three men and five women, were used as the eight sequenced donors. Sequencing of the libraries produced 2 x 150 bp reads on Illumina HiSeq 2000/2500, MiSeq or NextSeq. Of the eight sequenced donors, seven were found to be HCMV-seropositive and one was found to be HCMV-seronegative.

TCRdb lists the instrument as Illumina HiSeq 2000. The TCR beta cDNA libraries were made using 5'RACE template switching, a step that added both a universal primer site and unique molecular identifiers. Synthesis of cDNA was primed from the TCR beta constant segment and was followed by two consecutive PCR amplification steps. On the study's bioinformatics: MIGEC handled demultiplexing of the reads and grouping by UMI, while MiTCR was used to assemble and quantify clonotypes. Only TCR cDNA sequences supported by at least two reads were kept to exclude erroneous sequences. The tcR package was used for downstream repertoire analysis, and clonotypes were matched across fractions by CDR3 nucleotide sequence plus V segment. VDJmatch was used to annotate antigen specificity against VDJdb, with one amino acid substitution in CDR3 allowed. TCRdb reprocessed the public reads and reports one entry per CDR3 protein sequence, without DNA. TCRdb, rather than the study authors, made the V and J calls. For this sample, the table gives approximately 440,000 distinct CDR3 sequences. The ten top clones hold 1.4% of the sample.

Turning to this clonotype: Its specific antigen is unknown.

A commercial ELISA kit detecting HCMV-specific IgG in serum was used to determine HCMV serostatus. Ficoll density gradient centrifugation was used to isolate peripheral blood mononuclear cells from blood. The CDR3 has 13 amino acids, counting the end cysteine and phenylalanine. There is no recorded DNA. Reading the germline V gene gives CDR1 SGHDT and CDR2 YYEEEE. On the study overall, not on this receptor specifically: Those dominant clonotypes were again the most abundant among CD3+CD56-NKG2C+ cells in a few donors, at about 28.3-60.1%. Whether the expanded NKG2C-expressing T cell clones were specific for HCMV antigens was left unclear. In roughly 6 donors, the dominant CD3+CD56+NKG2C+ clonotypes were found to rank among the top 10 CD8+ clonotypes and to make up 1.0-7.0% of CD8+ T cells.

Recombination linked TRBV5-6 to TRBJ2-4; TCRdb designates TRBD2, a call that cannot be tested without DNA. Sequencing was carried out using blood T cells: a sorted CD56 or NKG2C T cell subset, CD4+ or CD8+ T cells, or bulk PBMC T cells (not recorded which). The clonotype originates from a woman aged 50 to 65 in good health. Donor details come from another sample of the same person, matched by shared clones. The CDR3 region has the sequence CASRLVSENIQYF.